Following are 30 T cell receptor beta chains from one sample sequenced in a study of human T cells and chemical hapten exposure. A single record per CDR3 protein comes from TCRdb applying MiXCR to the 5' RACE reads. The data contain 110,000 or so distinct CDR3 sequences, approximately 19% of them seen just once; the ten biggest clones take up 2.5% to 3.5%. Unseparated into fractions, whole blood served as the source from which total RNA was extracted. These receptors all stem from a human donor in good health.

This clonotype was seen more than once but under ten times. The V gene is TRBV6-6, the J gene TRBJ1-1, with D possibly TRBD1 on 5 matching bases. The CDR3 contains 13 residues. Per germline, CDR1 MNHNY and CDR2 SVGAGI (reference sequence). Trimming pared 6 bases from V and 1 base from J, leaving 9 bases between. The DNA of the CDR3 is TGTGCCAGCAGCGATGACAGGAACACTGAAGCTTTCTTT. This codes for CASSDDRNTEAFF.

The chain is built from TRBV20-1 and TRBJ1-1; 7 nucleotides agree with TRBD1. Per the germline V gene, CDR1 is DFQATT and CDR2 is SNEGSKA (reference sequence). CDR3 length: 14 amino acids. The junction had 12 bases not matched to a gene; V was cut back by 3 bases and J by 8 bases. CDR3 DNA sequence: TGCAGTGCTAGGGACAGGACTTGGGAGAGGGAAGCTTTCTTT. As protein: CSARDRTWEREAFF.

This clonotype was counted a few times. The chain is built from TRBV5-6 and TRBJ2-5; D may be TRBD2 (5 bases). Germline CDR1 and CDR2: SGHDT and YYEEEE. V dropped 2 bases and J dropped 7 bases, with 18 bases sitting between them. The CDR3 runs 15 residues. CDR3 nucleotide sequence: TGTGCCAGCAGCTTCGGACTCAGCGAAGCGACGACCCAGTACTTC. Its translation: CASSFGLSEATTQYF. The full variable domain, completed using reference TRBV5-6 and TRBJ2-5, is DAGVTQSPTHLIKTRGQQVTLRCSPKSGHDTVSWYQQALGQGPQFIFQYYEEEERQRGNFPDRFSGHQFPNYSSELNVNALLLGDSALYLCASSFGLSEATTQYFGPGTRLLVL.

The chain uses TRBV5-1 and TRBJ2-1, with 11 bases lining up with TRBD2. The junction had 9 bases not matched to a gene; V was cut back by 2 bases and J by 8 bases. The CDR3 contains 16 residues. CDR1 is SGHRS and CDR2 is YFSETQ in the germline V gene. The DNA for the CDR3 is TGCGCCAGCAGCTTAACGACCGGGACTAGCGGTTATGAGCAGTTCTTC. Its protein is CASSLTTGTSGYEQFF.

This clonotype turned up a few times. In DNA, the CDR3 is TGTGCCAGCAGTACAGGGTCCGGGAGTAATCAGCCCCAGCATTTT. Protein product: CASSTGSGSNQPQHF. The chain carries TRBV25-1 and TRBJ1-5, with D tentatively TRBD1 (6 bases). Germline CDR1 is MGHDK and CDR2 is SYGVNS. The V and J ends lost 5 bases and 4 bases respectively, with 15 bases between them. The CDR3 spans 15 residues.

This clonotype was picked up a small number of times. The J gene is TRBJ1-2, the V gene TRBV5-1; D gene ambiguous. In germline, CDR1 is SGHRS, CDR2 YFSETQ. The CDR3 consists of 15 residues. The V gene lost 7 bases and the J gene lost 0 bases, with 16 bases spanning the gap. The CDR3 region is CASAYYGQSNYGYTF. CDR3 bases: TGCGCCAGCGCCTATTACGGGCAGTCTAACTATGGCTACACCTTC.

J is TRBJ2-5 and V is TRBV27, with D tentatively TRBD2 (6 bases). Trimming pared 1 base from V and 5 bases from J, leaving 20 bases between. The germline CDR1 and CDR2 sequences are MNHEY and SMNVEV (reference sequence). The CDR3 is 17 residues long. The CDR3 DNA is TGTGCCAGCAGTTTATTTTGGCGGGAAGGTCGGGAGGAGACCCAGTACTTC. It translates to CASSLFWREGREETQYF.

This clonotype was counted only a few times. V and J are TRBV7-6 and TRBJ1-3; maybe TRBD1 (6 bases). The CDR3 runs 15 residues. The V end was cut by 0 bases, the J end by 2 bases, with 8 bases between. Germline loops: CDR1 SGHVS, CDR2 FNYEAQ. CDR3 nucleotide sequence: TGTGCCAGCAGCTTAGCACAGGGCGCTGGAAACACCATATATTTT. Protein: CASSLAQGAGNTIYF.

This clonotype was seen a handful of times. The chain employs TRBV20-1 and TRBJ1-5, with a weak D call TRBD1 (6 bases). Trimming took off 6 bases at V and 6 bases at J, with 21 bases between the two ends. Germline V gene lookup returns CDR1 DFQATT and CDR2 SNEGSKA (reference sequence). This CDR3 has 15 amino acids. Here the CDR3 DNA reads TGCAGTGCCCGGAACGCGCTGGCAGGGGCTCAGCCCCAGCATTTT. It specifies CSARNALAGAQPQHF.

The rearrangement joins TRBV5-4 to TRBJ1-6; D is unclear. The CDR3 is 12 amino acids. Trimming pared 0 bases from V and 13 bases from J, leaving 8 bases between. The germline gives CDR1 SGHNT, CDR2 YYREEE (reference sequence). CDR3 nucleotide sequence: TGTGCCAGCAGCTTGGATTTCCATCCCCTCCACTTT. It specifies CASSLDFHPLHF.

This clonotype was observed a handful of times. This chain joins TRBV20-1 and TRBJ2-2; D not resolved. This CDR3 contains 13 residues. From germline, CDR1 is DFQATT and CDR2 SNEGSKA (reference sequence). Deletions cut 2 bases from V and 6 bases from J, with 10 bases between. CDR3 in amino acids: CSARPRTAGELFF. The CDR3 nucleotides read TGCAGTGCTAGACCCCGTACGGCCGGGGAGCTGTTTTTT.

The chain carries TRBV7-2 and TRBJ1-4; possibly TRBD1 for D (5 bases). The CDR3 runs to 15 residues. Deletions cut 5 bases from V and 6 bases from J, with 16 bases between. Germline CDR1 and CDR2: SGHTA and FQGNSA. CDR3 loop: CASSPQARGDEKLFF. CDR3 sequence (DNA): TGTGCCAGCAGCCCTCAGGCCCGGGGGGATGAAAAACTGTTTTTT.

This clonotype was recorded a few times. J is TRBJ2-3 and V is TRBV4-2; TRBD1 matches at 12 bases. The CDR3 runs to 15 residues. Germline CDR1 LGHNA, CDR2 YNFKEQ. The trim removed 3 bases at V and 4 bases at J, leaving 2 bases unmatched. The CDR3 DNA sequence: TGTGCCAGCAGCCAGGGACAGGGGGCATCAGATACGCAGTATTTT. Its protein product is CASSQGQGASDTQYF.

The V and J genes are TRBV27 and TRBJ2-5, with a possible D match to TRBD1 (6 bases). In germline, CDR1 is MNHEY, CDR2 SMNVEV (reference sequence). The CDR3 sequence is 15 residues long. The V gene lost 7 bases and the J gene lost 3 bases, with 18 bases spanning the gap. CDR3 sequence: CASIRTGRGKETQYF. CDR3 DNA: TGTGCCAGCATACGAACAGGGAGAGGAAAAGAGACCCAGTACTTC.

The V gene is TRBV5-1, the J gene TRBJ2-7, with D unclear. V was shortened by 5 bases and J by 3 bases, with 12 bases between the two germline ends. Per the germline V gene, CDR1 is SGHRS and CDR2 is YFSETQ. The CDR3 contains 13 residues. The CDR3 is CASSTLANYEQYF. Here the CDR3 DNA reads TGCGCCAGCAGTACACTGGCGAACTACGAGCAGTACTTC.

The rearrangement joins TRBV7-2 to TRBJ2-1, with 8 bases identical to TRBD2. V shed 4 bases, J shed 0 bases, and the junction held 14 bases outside the gene matches. The V gene's germline CDR1 is SGHTA and CDR2 FQGNSA. The CDR3 contains 19 residues. DNA for the CDR3: TGTGCCAGCAGCTCCGGGGGGGAGTGGGTCCCAAGCTCCTACAATGAGCAGTTCTTC. It is translated as CASSSGGEWVPSSYNEQFF.

This rearrangement joins TRBV4-1 to TRBJ1-5, with a tentative D call TRBD1 (5 bases). The CDR3 contains 19 residues. Germline CDR1 reads MGHRA; CDR2 reads YSYEKL. Trimming removed 3 bases from V and 3 bases from J, with 24 bases in between. CDR3 DNA: TGCGCCAGCAGCCAGGGTCAATTTGGGGGTCGATCTTCCAATCAGCCCCAGCATTTT. This sequence encodes CASSQGQFGGRSSNQPQHF.

V usage is TRBV28 and J usage is TRBJ1-5; D uncertain. The CDR3 is made up of 12 amino acids. Trimming took off 7 bases at V and 2 bases at J, with 6 bases between the two ends. The germline CDR1 and CDR2 sequences are MDHEN and SYDVKM. The CDR3 DNA reads TGTGCCAGCAAGTCGGGCAATCAGCCCCAGCATTTT. Protein product: CASKSGNQPQHF. Together with reference TRBV28 and TRBJ1-5, the CDR3 gives the full variable domain: DVKVTQSSRYLVKRTGEKVFLECVQDMDHENMFWYRQDPGLGLRLIYFSYDVKMKEKGDIPEGYSVSREKKERFSLILESASTNQTSMYLCASKSGNQPQHFGDGTRLSIL.

The rearrangement joins TRBV12-3 or TRBV12-4 to TRBJ2-7; 9 nucleotides line up with TRBD2. Trimming removed 7 bases from V and 2 bases from J; junction bases left unmatched: 9. There are 15 residues in the CDR3. CDR3 protein: CASTAAGGVAYEQYF. In nucleotides, the CDR3 is TGTGCCAGCACTGCAGCGGGGGGAGTGGCCTACGAGCAGTACTTC.

The chain has TRBV7-2 and TRBJ2-1, with D tentatively TRBD1 (6 bases). This CDR3 spans 13 amino acids. V was trimmed by 1 base and J by 10 bases, leaving 11 bases between them. Germline loops: CDR1 SGHTA, CDR2 FQGNSA. CDR3 sequence reads: CASSLGTALEQFF. In nucleotides, the CDR3 is TGTGCCAGCAGCTTAGGGACAGCTCTGGAGCAGTTCTTC. The entire variable domain, with the rest obtained from reference TRBV7-2 and TRBJ2-1, is as follows: GAGVSQSPSNKVTEKGKDVELRCDPISGHTALYWYRQSLGQGLEFLIYFQGNSAPDKSGLPSDRFSAERTGGSVSTLTIQRTQQEDSAVYLCASSLGTALEQFFGPGTRLTVL.

The CDR3 is CASSAGTGNQPQHF. CDR3 DNA sequence: TGTGCCAGCTCAGCCGGGACAGGCAATCAGCCCCAGCATTTT. This chain connects TRBV18 to TRBJ1-5, with 7 bases matching TRBD1. The CDR3 covers 14 residues. Germline CDR1 KGHSH, CDR2 LQKENI. J gave up 2 bases and V 5 bases, and 3 bases lay outside the gene matches.

This clonotype was detected a few times. The chain carries TRBV20-1 and TRBJ2-1, with 8 bases fitting TRBD2. J lost 0 bases, V lost 0 bases, and 4 bases had no gene match. Germline V gene sequence: CDR1 DFQATT, CDR2 SNEGSKA (reference sequence). The CDR3 contains 16 residues. The CDR3 is CSAREGAGVSYNEQFF. CDR3 DNA sequence: TGCAGTGCTAGAGAGGGAGCGGGGGTCTCCTACAATGAGCAGTTCTTC.

V and J are TRBV5-1 and TRBJ2-1; 13 nucleotides match TRBD2. This CDR3 is built from 17 residues. Germline lookup yields CDR1 SGHRS and CDR2 YFSETQ. Germline trimming cut 1 base from V and 7 bases from J; bases unmatched to any gene: 8. The CDR3 bases are TGCGCCAGCAGCTTGCGAGCCGGGACTAGCGGGATTAATGAGCAGTTCTTC. Translating gives CASSLRAGTSGINEQFF.

The V call is TRBV6-1, the J call TRBJ2-3; no clear D. Trimming cost V 2 bases and J 7 bases, with 7 bases left between them. Germline CDR1 and CDR2: MNHNS and SASEGT. There are 12 residues in the CDR3. The DNA for the CDR3 is TGTGCCAGCAGTGAATCCCGAAATACGCAGTATTTT. This gives the protein CASSESRNTQYF.

This clonotype was picked up a small number of times. The V and J genes are TRBV11-2 and TRBJ2-7, with 11 bases aligning to TRBD2. Trimming removed 4 bases from V and 3 bases from J; junction bases left unmatched: 11. CDR1 SGHAT and CDR2 FQNNGV come from the germline V gene. The CDR3 is 17 amino acids. CDR3 residues: CASSWSPGTSGGYEQYF. In DNA, the CDR3 is TGTGCCAGCAGCTGGAGTCCCGGGACTAGCGGTGGCTACGAGCAGTACTTC.

This clonotype was seen a handful of times. V gene TRBV6-6 combines with J gene TRBJ1-4; TRBD1 is a possible D gene (6 bases). Per germline, CDR1 MNHNY and CDR2 SVGAGI (reference sequence). CDR3 length equals 18 residues. Trimming shortened V by 4 bases and J by 3 bases, and 21 bases separated the two germline ends. The CDR3 nucleotides are TGTGCCAGCAGTTCACCCCCGAGGGGGGTTGGATCTAATGAAAAACTGTTTTTT. It translates to CASSSPPRGVGSNEKLFF.

This sequence joins TRBV7-6 and TRBJ1-4; TRBD1 aligns across 7 bases. From germline, CDR1 is SGHVS and CDR2 FNYEAQ. With 5 bases clipped from V and 3 bases from J, the junction kept 9 bases outside the gene matches. The CDR3 is made up of 16 amino acids. For the CDR3, the DNA is TGTGCCAGCAGCGTAAGGGACAGAACACCTAATGAAAAACTGTTTTTT. Amino acid sequence: CASSVRDRTPNEKLFF.

The chain employs TRBV28 and TRBJ2-3; TRBD1 agrees at 10 bases. Losses at the gene ends were 1 base for V and 9 bases for J; bases not matched to a gene: 7. The CDR3 sequence is 15 residues long. Germline assignment: CDR1 MDHEN and CDR2 SYDVKM. The CDR3 DNA sequence: TGTGCCAGCAGTTTATTCCGGGACAGGGGAAAGACGCAGTATTTT. Amino acid sequence: CASSLFRDRGKTQYF.

The chain couples TRBV6-5 to TRBJ1-6; 7 bases are a match to TRBD1. Per the germline V gene, CDR1 is MNHEY and CDR2 is SVGAGI. The CDR3 totals 15 residues. The V and J ends lost 0 bases and 10 bases, in that order; junction bases with no gene match: 6. CDR3 in DNA: TGTGCCAGCAGTTACTCTGACAGGGAGTCCTCACCCCTCCACTTT. This translates into CASSYSDRESSPLHF.

The genes are TRBV30 and TRBJ2-3; D uncertain. The CDR3 length is 13 residues. Per the germline V gene, CDR1 is GTSNPN and CDR2 is SVGIG (reference sequence). CDR3 amino acids: CAVIWVLTDTQYF. The CDR3 nucleotides are TGTGCTGTCATATGGGTCCTCACAGATACGCAGTATTTT.